This TCR beta chain was captured by sequencing in a study of T cells in Graves' hyperthyroidism and ophthalmopathy. The study, taken as a whole, reports: Blood samples included most of the expanded thyroid clonotypes exceeding 0.001.

The patients, who ranged from 18 to 65 in age, presented with newly diagnosed hyperthyroidism lasting under 2 months. Amplification targeted TCR beta CDR3 regions from RNA transcripts. The TCR CDR3 was amplified in a first-round RT-PCR using the HTBI primer set. TCRdb called the multiplex PCR reads again in MiXCR, with one record for every CDR3 protein. The table has almost 600,000 distinct CDR3 sequences, 40% to 55% seen once. The V gene end was trimmed by 2 bases and the J gene end by 5 bases; junction bases not matched to a gene: 8. The CDR3 contains 16 residues. Per the germline V gene, CDR1 is SGHNT and CDR2 is YYREEE (reference sequence). In this sample, this clonotype turned up a few times. The antigen is undetermined.

The rearrangement joins TRBV5-4 to TRBJ2-2; 8 nucleotides line up with TRBD2. The specimen sequenced was peripheral blood or thyroid tissue (not recorded which). The sequence was collected from a woman under 30 with Graves' hyperthyroidism. Here the CDR3 reads CASSFSSGRLTGELFF. For the CDR3, the DNA is TGTGCCAGCAGCTTTTCCAGCGGGAGATTGACCGGGGAGCTGTTTTTT.